This T cell receptor (delta chain) derives from a study of Vδ1+ human thymocytes. With regard to this clone: Its specificity is unknown.

Sequences come from RNA converted to cDNA by reverse transcription. Pooled V-gene forward primers with one constant-region reverse primer generated the CDR3 amplicons by multiplex PCR. TCRdb reprocessed the multiplex PCR reads through CATT. The table records 80,000 or so delta-chain clones, approximately 30% of them present only once. CDR1 TSWWSYY and CDR2 QGS come from the germline V gene. The ends were cut back, 0 bases at V and 3 bases at J, with 29 bases in the middle. CDR3 length: 21 amino acids. Overall study findings and caveats: Highly polyclonal TRG and TRD repertoires with Gaussian CDR3 length distributions appeared in thymus. Despite high sort purity, roughly a fifth of thymic T cell receptor delta sequences were Vdelta2.

After alphabeta T cell depletion, CD3+ Vdelta1+ Vdelta2- thymocytes were sorted. The receptor was isolated from a boy younger than two who had congenital heart surgery. Material for sequencing was Vdelta1+ gamma-delta thymocytes from the thymus. Stated subset: FACS-sorted CD3+ TCRalphabeta- TCRVdelta1+ TCRVdelta2- thymocytes. V and J are TRDV1 and TRDJ1; the D gene is possibly TRDD3 (7 bases). The chain's CDR3 is CALGELTFPPYWGLGSDKLIF. The CDR3 DNA follows: TGTGCTCTTGGGGAACTCACCTTCCCTCCTTACTGGGGACTAGGGTCCGATAAACTCATCTTT.